This T cell receptor beta chain was obtained from a study of T cell responses to AZD1222 COVID-19 vaccine. Findings and caveats of the study: No day 14 peak samples; only post-peak repertoires were characterized.

This table comes from immunoSEQ multiplex PCR, and its TCRdb copy is limited to in-frame clones, with some not included. The table has about 130,000 clones, about 90% seen once. On this clone: Its matching antigen is unknown.

Specimen: peripheral blood, collected on day 0 of AZD1222 vaccination. This clonotype was sampled from an adult in good health.

CDR3 nucleotides: TGTGCCAGCAGCGCCGACAGGGGCCGCATGTACGAGCAGTACTTC. Its protein product is CASSADRGRMYEQYF. This chain links TRBV7-2 with TRBJ2-7; 8 nucleotides match TRBD1. V trimming: 5 bases; J trimming: 4 bases; junction bases outside the gene matches: 10. Per germline, CDR1 SGHTA and CDR2 FQGNSA. The CDR3 contains 15 residues.